This TCR beta chain derives from a study of cytomegalovirus exposure and HLA in healthy donors. Study background: Of around 410 genotyped donors, more than 65% grouped in the Caucasian-associated ancestry cluster.

Use of 60 Vbeta and 13 Jbeta primers characterized the PCR. Assay: immunoSEQ multiplex PCR; the TCRdb copy retains only in-frame clones and omits some. Among about 130,000 clones listed, around 73% were seen once. Study results and caveats: Reported findings show TCR beta sequences accurately forecast HLA-A and HLA-B alleles in most subjects. Previous analysis showed most TCR beta V segments were productive about 87% or about 30% of the time. A later analysis, which compared TCR beta chains of equal frequency, found the HLA-associated ones more clonally expanded.

The germline CDR1 and CDR2 sequences are MNHNS and SASEGT. J gave up 5 bases and V 2 bases, and 7 bases lay outside the gene matches. There are 16 residues in the CDR3. This clone was counted only a few times. Its antigen is currently unknown. This chain links TRBV6-1 with TRBJ2-2, with 8 positions matching TRBD2. This clonotype was obtained from a human donor in good health. The source material was PBMCs. CDR3 in amino acids: CASSESSGAYTGELFF. Here the CDR3 DNA reads TGTGCCAGCAGTGAAAGTAGCGGGGCCTATACCGGGGAGCTGTTTTTT.